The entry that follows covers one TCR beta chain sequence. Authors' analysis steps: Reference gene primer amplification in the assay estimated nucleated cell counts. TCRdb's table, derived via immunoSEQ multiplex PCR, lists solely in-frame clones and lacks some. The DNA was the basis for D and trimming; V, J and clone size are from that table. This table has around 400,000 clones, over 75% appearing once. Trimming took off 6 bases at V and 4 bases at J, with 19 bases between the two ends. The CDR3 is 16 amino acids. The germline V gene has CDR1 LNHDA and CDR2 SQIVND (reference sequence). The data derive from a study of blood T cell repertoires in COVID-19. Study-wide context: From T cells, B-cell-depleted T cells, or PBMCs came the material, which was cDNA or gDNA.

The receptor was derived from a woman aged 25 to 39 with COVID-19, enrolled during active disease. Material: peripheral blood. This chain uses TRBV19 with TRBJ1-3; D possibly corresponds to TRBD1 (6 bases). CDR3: CASSRARAGDGNTIYF. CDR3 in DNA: TGTGCCAGTAGCCGGGCCCGGGCAGGGGACGGAAACACCATATATTTT.